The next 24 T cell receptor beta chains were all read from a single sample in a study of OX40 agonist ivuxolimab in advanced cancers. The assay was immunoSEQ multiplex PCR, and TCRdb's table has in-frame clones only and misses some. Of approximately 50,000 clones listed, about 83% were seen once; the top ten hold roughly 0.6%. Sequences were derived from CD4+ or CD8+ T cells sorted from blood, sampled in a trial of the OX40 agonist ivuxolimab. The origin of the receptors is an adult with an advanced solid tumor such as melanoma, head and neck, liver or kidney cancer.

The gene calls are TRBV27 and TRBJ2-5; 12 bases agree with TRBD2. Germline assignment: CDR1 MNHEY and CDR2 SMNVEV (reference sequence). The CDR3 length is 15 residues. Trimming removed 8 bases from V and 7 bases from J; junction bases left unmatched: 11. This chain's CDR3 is CASSRAGLAGATQYF. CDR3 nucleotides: TGTGCCAGCTCCCGAGCGGGACTAGCGGGCGCGACCCAGTACTTC.

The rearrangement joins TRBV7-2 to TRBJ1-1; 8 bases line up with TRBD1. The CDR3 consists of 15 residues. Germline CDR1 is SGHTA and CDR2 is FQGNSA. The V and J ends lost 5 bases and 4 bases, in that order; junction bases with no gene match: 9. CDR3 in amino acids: CASSPSGQARTEAFF. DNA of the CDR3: TGTGCCAGCAGCCCGTCGGGACAGGCCCGCACTGAAGCTTTCTTT.

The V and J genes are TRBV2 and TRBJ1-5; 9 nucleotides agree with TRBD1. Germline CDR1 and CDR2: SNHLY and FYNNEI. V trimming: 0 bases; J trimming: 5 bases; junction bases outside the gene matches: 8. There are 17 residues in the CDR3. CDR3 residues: CASSEARTDRGYQPQHF. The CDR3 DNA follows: TGTGCCAGCAGTGAAGCTCGGACTGACAGGGGGTATCAGCCCCAGCATTTT.

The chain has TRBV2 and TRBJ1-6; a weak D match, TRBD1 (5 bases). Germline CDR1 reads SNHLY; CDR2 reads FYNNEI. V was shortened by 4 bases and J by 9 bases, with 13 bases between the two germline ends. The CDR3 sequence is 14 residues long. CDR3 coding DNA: TGTGCCAGCAGTGTCGGGACCGCGGGTTCACCCCTCCACTTT. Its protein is CASSVGTAGSPLHF.

The CDR3 region is CASRTGTGRENTEAFF. The CDR3, as DNA: TGTGCCAGTAGGACCGGGACAGGGAGGGAAAACACTGAAGCTTTCTTT. This sequence joins TRBV19 and TRBJ1-1; TRBD1 agrees at 9 bases. The CDR3 runs 16 residues. Germline-derived CDR1 and CDR2 are LNHDA and SQIVND (reference sequence). V shed 6 bases and J 2 bases; nucleotides not matched to a gene: 10. Full variable domain (remainder filled in from reference TRBV19 and TRBJ1-1): DGGITQSPKYLFRKEGQNVTLSCEQNLNHDAMYWYRQDPGQGLRLIYYSQIVNDFQKGDIAEGYSVSREKKESFPLTVTSAQKNPTAFYLCASRTGTGRENTEAFFGQGTRLTVV.

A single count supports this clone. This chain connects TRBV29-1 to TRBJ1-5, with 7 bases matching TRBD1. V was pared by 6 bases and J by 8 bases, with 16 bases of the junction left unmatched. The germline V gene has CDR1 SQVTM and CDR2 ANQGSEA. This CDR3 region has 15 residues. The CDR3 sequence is CSVGVTGYNGEPQHF. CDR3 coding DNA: TGCAGCGTGGGGGTGACAGGGTATAATGGTGAGCCCCAGCATTTT.

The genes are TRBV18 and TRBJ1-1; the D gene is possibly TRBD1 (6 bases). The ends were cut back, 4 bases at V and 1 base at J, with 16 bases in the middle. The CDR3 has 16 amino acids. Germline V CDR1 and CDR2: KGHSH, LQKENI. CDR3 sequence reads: CASSLFRGGKNTEAFF. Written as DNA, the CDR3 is TGTGCCAGCTCACTTTTCAGGGGAGGCAAGAACACTGAAGCTTTCTTT. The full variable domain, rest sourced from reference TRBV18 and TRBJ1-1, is NAGVMQNPRHLVRRRGQEARLRCSPMKGHSHVYWYRQLPEEGLKFMVYLQKENIIDESGMPKERFSAEFPKEGPSILRIQQVVRGDSAAYFCASSLFRGGKNTEAFFGQGTRLTVV.

For the CDR3, the DNA is TGCGCCAGCCATCCCTTCCCAGGGCCTGAGAACTACACCTTC. It yields the protein CASHPFPGPENYTF. The chain joins TRBV5-1 to TRBJ1-2, with a tentative D call TRBD1 (5 bases). Trimming removed 7 bases from V and 10 bases from J, with 23 bases in between. Germline V lookup: CDR1 SGHRS, CDR2 YFSETQ. The CDR3 length is 14 residues.

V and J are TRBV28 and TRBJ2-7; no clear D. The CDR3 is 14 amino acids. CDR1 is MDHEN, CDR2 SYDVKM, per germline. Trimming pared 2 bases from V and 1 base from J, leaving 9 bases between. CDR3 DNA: TGTGCCAGCAGTTTACCTGCCAGTTCCTACGAGCAGTACTTC. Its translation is CASSLPASSYEQYF.

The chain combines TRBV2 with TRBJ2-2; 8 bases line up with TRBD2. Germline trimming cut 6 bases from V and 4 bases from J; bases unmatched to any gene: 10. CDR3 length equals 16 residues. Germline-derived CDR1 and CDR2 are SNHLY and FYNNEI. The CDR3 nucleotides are TGTGCCAGCAGAGATTCAGCGGGAGCGTTCACCGGGGAGCTGTTTTTT. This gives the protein CASRDSAGAFTGELFF.

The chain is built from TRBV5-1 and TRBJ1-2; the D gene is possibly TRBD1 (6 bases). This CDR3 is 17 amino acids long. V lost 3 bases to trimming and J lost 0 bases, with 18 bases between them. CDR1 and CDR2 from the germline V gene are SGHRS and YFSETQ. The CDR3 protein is CASSSYRDTPTNYGYTF. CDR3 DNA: TGCGCCAGCAGCTCCTACCGGGACACACCAACTAACTATGGCTACACCTTC.

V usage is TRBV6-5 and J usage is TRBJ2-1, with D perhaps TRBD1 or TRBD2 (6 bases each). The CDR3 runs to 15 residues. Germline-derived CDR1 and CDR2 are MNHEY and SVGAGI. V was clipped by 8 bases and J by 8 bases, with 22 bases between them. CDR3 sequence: CASARGAGKSHEQFF. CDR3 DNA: TGTGCCAGCGCCAGGGGCGCGGGGAAGTCCCATGAGCAGTTCTTC.

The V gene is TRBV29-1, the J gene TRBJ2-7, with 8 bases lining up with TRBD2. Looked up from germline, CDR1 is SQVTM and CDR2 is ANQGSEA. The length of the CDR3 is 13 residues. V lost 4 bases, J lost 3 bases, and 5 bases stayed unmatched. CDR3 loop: CSVGSGNYYEQYF. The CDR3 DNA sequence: TGCAGCGTTGGTAGCGGGAACTACTACGAGCAGTACTTC.

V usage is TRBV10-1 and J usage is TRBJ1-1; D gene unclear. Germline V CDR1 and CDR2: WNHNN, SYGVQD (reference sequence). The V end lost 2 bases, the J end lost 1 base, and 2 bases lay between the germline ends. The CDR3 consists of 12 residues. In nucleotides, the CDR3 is TGCGCCAGCAGTGAGGAGAACACTGAAGCTTTCTTT. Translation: CASSEENTEAFF.

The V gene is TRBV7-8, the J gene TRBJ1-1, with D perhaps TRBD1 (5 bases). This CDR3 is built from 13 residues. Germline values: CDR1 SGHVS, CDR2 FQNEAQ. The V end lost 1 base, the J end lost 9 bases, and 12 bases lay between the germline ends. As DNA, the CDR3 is TGTGCCAGCAGCTTAGAAATGCAGGGTAAAGCTTTCTTT. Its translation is CASSLEMQGKAFF.

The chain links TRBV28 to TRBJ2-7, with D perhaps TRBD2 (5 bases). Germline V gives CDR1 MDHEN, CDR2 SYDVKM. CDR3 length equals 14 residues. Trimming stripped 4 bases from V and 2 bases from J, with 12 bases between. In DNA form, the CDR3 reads TGTGCCAGCAGTTCGCCGGGGAGACCCTACGAGCAGTACTTC. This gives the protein CASSSPGRPYEQYF. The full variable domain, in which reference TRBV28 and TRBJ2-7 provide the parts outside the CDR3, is DVKVTQSSRYLVKRTGEKVFLECVQDMDHENMFWYRQDPGLGLRLIYFSYDVKMKEKGDIPEGYSVSREKKERFSLILESASTNQTSMYLCASSSPGRPYEQYFGPGTRLTVT.

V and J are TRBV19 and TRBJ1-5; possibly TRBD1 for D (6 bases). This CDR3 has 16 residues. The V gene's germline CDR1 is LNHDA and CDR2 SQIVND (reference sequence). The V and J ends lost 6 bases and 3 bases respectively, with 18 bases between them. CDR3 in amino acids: CASRPQGGQDNQPQHF. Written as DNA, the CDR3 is TGTGCCAGTAGACCACAGGGAGGTCAGGACAATCAGCCCCAGCATTTT. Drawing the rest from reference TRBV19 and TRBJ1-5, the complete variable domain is DGGITQSPKYLFRKEGQNVTLSCEQNLNHDAMYWYRQDPGQGLRLIYYSQIVNDFQKGDIAEGYSVSREKKESFPLTVTSAQKNPTAFYLCASRPQGGQDNQPQHFGDGTRLSIL.

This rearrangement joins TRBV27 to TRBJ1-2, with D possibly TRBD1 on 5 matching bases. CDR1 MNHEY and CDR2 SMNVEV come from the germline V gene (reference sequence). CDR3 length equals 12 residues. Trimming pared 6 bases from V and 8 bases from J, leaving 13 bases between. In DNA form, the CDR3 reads TGTGCCAGCAGATCTAGCAGGGTAGGCTACACCTTC. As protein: CASRSSRVGYTF.

The CDR3 loop is CASSSGDNPYEQYF. The CDR3 region has the DNA TGTGCCAGCAGTTCCGGGGACAACCCCTACGAGCAGTACTTC. The rearrangement links TRBV6-5 to TRBJ2-7; a weak D match, TRBD1 (6 bases). Germline CDR1 reads MNHEY; CDR2 reads SVGAGI. The CDR3 is 14 amino acids. V lost 4 bases and J lost 2, with 12 bases in between.

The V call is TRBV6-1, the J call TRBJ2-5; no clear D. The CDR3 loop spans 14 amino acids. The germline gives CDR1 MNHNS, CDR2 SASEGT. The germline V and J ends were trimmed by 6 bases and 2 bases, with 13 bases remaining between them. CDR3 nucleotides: TGTGCCAGCAGAAATTTAGTGGGGCAAGAGACCCAGTACTTC. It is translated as CASRNLVGQETQYF.

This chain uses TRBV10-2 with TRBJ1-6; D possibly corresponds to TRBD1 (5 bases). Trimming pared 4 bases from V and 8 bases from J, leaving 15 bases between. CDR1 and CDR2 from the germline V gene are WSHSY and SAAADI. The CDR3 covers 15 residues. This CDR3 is CASSAQDNPYSPLHF. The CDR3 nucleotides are TGCGCCAGCAGTGCTCAGGACAATCCTTATTCACCCCTCCACTTT.

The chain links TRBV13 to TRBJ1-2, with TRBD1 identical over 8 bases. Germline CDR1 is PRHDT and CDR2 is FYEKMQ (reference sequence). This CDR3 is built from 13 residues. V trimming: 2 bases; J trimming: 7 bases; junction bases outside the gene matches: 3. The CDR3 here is CASSLRQGSGYTF. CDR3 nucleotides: TGTGCCAGCAGCTTAAGACAGGGGAGTGGCTACACCTTC. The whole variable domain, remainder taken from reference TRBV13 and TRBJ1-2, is AAGVIQSPRHLIKEKRETATLKCYPIPRHDTVYWYQQGPGQDPQFLISFYEKMQSDKGSIPDRFSAQQFSDYHSELNMSSLELGDSALYFCASSLRQGSGYTFGSGTRLTVV.

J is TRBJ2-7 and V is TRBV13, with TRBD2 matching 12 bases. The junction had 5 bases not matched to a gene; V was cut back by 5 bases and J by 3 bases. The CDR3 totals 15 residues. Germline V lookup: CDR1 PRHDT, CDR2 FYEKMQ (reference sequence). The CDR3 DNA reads TGTGCCAGCAGCCGAGTACTAGCGGGGGGCTACGAGCAGTACTTC. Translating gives CASSRVLAGGYEQYF.

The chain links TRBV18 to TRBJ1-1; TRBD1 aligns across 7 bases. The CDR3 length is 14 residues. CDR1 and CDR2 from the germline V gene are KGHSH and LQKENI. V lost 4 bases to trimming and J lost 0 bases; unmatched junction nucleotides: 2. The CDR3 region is CASSLTGMNTEAFF. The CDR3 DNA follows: TGTGCCAGCTCACTGACAGGGATGAACACTGAAGCTTTCTTT.